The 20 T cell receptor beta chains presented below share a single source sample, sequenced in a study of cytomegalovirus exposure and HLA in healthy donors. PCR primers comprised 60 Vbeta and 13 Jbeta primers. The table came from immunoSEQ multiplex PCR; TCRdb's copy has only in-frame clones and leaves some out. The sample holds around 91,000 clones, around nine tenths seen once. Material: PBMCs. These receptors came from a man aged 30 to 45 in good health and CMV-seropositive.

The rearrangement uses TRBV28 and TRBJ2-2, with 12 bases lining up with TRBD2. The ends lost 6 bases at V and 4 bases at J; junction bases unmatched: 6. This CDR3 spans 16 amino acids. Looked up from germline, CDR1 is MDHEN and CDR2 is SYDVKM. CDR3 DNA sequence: TGTGCCAGCAGAGACCTAGCGGGAGGGGGCACCGGGGAGCTGTTTTTT. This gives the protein CASRDLAGGGTGELFF.

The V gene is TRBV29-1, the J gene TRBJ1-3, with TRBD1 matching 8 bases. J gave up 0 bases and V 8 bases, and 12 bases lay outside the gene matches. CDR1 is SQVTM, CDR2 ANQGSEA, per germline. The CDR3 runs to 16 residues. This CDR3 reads CSYSPGTGSSGNTIYF. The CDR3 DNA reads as TGCAGCTACAGTCCCGGGACAGGTAGCTCTGGAAACACCATATATTTT.

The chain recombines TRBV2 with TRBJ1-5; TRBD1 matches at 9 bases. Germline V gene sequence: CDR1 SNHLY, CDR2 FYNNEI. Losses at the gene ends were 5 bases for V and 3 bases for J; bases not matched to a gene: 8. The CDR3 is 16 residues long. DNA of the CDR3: TGTGCCAGCAGTTTATACCGGGACAGGGTCAATCAGCCCCAGCATTTT. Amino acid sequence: CASSLYRDRVNQPQHF. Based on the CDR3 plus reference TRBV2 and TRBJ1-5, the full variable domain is EPEVTQTPSHQVTQMGQEVILRCVPISNHLYFYWYRQILGQKVEFLVSFYNNEISEKSEIFDDQFSVERPDGSNFTLKIRSTKLEDSAMYFCASSLYRDRVNQPQHFGDGTRLSIL.

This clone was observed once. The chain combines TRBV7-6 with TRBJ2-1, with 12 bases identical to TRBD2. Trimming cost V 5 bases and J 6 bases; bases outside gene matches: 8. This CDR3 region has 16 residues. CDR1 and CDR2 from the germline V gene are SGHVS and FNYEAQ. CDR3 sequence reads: CASSPRLAGVSNEQFF. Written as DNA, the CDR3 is TGTGCCAGCAGCCCACGACTAGCGGGAGTTAGCAATGAGCAGTTCTTC.

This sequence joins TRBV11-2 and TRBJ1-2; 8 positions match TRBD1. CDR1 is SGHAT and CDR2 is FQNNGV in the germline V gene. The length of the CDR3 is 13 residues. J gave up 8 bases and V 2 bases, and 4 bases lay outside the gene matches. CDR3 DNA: TGTGCCAGCAGCTTACAGGGGGCGAAAGGCTACACCTTC. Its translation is CASSLQGAKGYTF.

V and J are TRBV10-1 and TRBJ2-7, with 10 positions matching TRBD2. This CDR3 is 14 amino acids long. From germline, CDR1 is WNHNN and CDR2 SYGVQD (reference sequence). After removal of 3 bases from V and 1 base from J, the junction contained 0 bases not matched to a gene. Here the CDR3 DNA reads TGCGCCAGCAGTGAACTAGCGGGATCCTACGAGCAGTACTTC. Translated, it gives CASSELAGSYEQYF.

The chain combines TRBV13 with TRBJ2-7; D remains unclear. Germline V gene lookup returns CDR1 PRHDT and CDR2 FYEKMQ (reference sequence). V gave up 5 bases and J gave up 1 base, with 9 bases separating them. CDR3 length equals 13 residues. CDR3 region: CASSETSSYEQYF. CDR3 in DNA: TGTGCCAGCAGCGAGACATCTTCCTACGAGCAGTACTTC.

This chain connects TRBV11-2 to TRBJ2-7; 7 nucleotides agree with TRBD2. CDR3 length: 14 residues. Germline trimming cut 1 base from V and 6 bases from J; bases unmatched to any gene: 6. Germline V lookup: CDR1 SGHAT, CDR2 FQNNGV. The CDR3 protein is CASSLVSREGEQYF. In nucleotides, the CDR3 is TGTGCCAGCAGCTTAGTCTCCAGGGAGGGCGAGCAGTACTTC.

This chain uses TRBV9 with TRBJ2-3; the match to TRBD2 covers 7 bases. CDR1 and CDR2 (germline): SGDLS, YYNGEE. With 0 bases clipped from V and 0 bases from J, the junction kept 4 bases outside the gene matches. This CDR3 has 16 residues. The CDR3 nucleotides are TGTGCCAGCAGCGTAGCCCTAGCGGATAGCACAGATACGCAGTATTTT. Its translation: CASSVALADSTDTQYF.

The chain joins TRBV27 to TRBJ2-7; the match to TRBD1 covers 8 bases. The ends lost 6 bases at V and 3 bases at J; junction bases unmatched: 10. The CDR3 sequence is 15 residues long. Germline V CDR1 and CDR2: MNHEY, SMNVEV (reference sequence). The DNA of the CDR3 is TGTGCCAGCAGATTGGGACAGGATCTCGTCTACGAGCAGTACTTC. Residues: CASRLGQDLVYEQYF.

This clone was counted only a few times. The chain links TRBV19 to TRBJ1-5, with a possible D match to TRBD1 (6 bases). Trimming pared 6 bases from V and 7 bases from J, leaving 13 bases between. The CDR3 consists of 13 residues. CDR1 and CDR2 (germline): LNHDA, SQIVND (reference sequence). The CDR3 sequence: CASSPQGRQPQHF. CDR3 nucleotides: TGTGCCAGTAGCCCACAGGGCCGACAGCCCCAGCATTTT. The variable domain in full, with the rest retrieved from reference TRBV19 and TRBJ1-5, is DGGITQSPKYLFRKEGQNVTLSCEQNLNHDAMYWYRQDPGQGLRLIYYSQIVNDFQKGDIAEGYSVSREKKESFPLTVTSAQKNPTAFYLCASSPQGRQPQHFGDGTRLSIL.

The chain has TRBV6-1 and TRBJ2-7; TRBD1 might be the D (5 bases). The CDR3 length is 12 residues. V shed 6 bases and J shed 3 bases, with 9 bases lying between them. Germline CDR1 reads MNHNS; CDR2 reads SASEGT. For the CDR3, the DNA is TGTGCCAGCAGACCAGGGAACTACGAGCAGTACTTC. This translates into CASRPGNYEQYF.

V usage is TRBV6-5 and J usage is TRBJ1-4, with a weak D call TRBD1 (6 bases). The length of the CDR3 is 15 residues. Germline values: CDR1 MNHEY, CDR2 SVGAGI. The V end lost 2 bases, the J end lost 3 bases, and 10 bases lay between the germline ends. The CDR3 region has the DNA TGTGCCAGCAGTTACGATGGGACATCTAATGAAAAACTGTTTTTT. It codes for CASSYDGTSNEKLFF.

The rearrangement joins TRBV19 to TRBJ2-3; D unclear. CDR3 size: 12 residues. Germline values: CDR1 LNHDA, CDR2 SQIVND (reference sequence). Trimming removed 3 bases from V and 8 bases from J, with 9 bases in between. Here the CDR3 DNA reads TGTGCCAGTAGTATCCTAGATGGTACGCAGTATTTT. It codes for CASSILDGTQYF.

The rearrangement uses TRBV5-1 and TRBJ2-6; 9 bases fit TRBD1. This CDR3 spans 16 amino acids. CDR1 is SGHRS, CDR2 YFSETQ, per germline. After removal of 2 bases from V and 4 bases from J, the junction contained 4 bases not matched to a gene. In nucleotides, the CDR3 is TGCGCCAGCAGCTTACAGGGGGCGACCGGGGCCAACGTCCTGACTTTC. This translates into CASSLQGATGANVLTF.

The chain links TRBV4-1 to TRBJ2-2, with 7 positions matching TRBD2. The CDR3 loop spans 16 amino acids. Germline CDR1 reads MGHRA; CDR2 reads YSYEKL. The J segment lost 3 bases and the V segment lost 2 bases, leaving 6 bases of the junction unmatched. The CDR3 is CASSQRAGLDTGELFF. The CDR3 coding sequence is TGCGCCAGCAGCCAAAGAGCGGGATTGGACACCGGGGAGCTGTTTTTT.

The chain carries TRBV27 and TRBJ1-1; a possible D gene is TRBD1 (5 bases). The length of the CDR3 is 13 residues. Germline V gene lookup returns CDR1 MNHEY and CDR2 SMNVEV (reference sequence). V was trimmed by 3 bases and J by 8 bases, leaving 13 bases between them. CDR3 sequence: CASSFSTWTEAFF. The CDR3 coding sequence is TGTGCCAGCAGTTTCTCTACTTGGACAGAAGCTTTCTTT.

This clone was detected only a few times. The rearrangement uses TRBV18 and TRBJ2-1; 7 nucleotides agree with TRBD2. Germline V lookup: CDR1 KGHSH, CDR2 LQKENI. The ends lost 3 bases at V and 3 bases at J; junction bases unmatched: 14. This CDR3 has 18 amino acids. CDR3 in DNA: TGTGCCAGCTCACCGTCTAGCGGAGGTGGAAACGACTACAATGAGCAGTTCTTC. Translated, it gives CASSPSSGGGNDYNEQFF.

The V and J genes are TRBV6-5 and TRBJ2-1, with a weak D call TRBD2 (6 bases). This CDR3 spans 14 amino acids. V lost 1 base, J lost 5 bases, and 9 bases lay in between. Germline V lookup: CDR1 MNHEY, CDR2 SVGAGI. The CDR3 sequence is CASSYYGSHNEQFF. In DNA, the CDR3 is TGTGCCAGCAGTTACTACGGGAGTCACAATGAGCAGTTCTTC.

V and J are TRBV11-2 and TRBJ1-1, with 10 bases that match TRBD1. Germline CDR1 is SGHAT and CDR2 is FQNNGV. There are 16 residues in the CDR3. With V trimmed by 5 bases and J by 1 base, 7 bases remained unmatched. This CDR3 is CASSTRQGAPNTEAFF. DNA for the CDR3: TGTGCCAGCAGCACCCGACAGGGGGCACCGAACACTGAAGCTTTCTTT.